Following are 23 T cell receptor beta chains from one sample sequenced in a study of vaccination effects on CD4 cells after COVID-19. Sequencing followed a ViraFEST assay step that expanded antigen-specific CD4+ T cells with viral peptide pools. Subsequent to roughly 10 days of culture, CD4+ T cells were isolated. PCR confirmed that the person was infected with SARS-CoV-2 between March and December 2020. Antigens for these TCRs are unknown. The assay was immunoSEQ multiplex PCR, and TCRdb's table has in-frame clones only and misses some. The sample lists roughly 17,000 clones, around 70% occurring once. The starting material was CD4+ T cells from PBMCs cultured with SARS-CoV-2 spike peptides, obtained before COVID-19 vaccination. All receptors come from a human donor who had a prior SARS-CoV-2 infection.

The sample holds one count of this clone. The chain employs TRBV5-4 and TRBJ2-1; D remains unclear. Germline V gene lookup returns CDR1 SGHNT and CDR2 YYREEE (reference sequence). This CDR3 has 14 residues. Deletions cut 4 bases from V and 10 bases from J, with 18 bases between. In DNA, the CDR3 is TGTGCCAGCAGCCCCAAGGACCCCACCGGGGAGCAGTTCTTC. Translation gives CASSPKDPTGEQFF.

This sequence joins TRBV10-3 and TRBJ1-3; TRBD1 matches 7 bases. The ends lost 4 bases at V and 2 bases at J; junction bases unmatched: 5. The germline gives CDR1 ENHRY, CDR2 SYGVKD. The CDR3 spans 15 residues. The CDR3 region has the DNA TGTGCCATCAGTGGATCCAGGGGGGCTGGAAACACCATATATTTT. Residues: CAISGSRGAGNTIYF.

The J gene is TRBJ1-2, the V gene TRBV2; tentative D call: TRBD1 (6 bases). Looked up from germline, CDR1 is SNHLY and CDR2 is FYNNEI. The CDR3 is 13 amino acids. V dropped 6 bases and J dropped 6 bases, with 14 bases sitting between them. The CDR3 loop reads CASRPGGWHGYTF. CDR3 DNA sequence: TGTGCCAGCAGGCCCGGGGGCTGGCATGGCTACACCTTC. Drawing the rest from reference TRBV2 and TRBJ1-2, the complete variable domain is EPEVTQTPSHQVTQMGQEVILRCVPISNHLYFYWYRQILGQKVEFLVSFYNNEISEKSEIFDDQFSVERPDGSNFTLKIRSTKLEDSAMYFCASRPGGWHGYTFGSGTRLTVV.

The rearrangement links TRBV12-5 to TRBJ2-5; the D call may be TRBD1 or TRBD2 (5 bases each). Trimming took off 0 bases at V and 4 bases at J, with 9 bases between the two ends. Germline V CDR1 and CDR2: LGHNT, FRNRAP. The length of the CDR3 is 14 residues. CDR3 sequence reads: CASGLVAGGETQYF. The CDR3 DNA reads TGTGCTAGTGGTTTGGTCGCTGGGGGAGAGACCCAGTACTTC.

In DNA, the CDR3 is TGTGCCAGCAACAATCCGGGGGGGGGACTTGAAGCTTTCTTT. Translating gives CASNNPGGGLEAFF. This chain joins TRBV6-5 and TRBJ1-1, with TRBD1 as a possible D gene (5 bases). The CDR3 extends over 14 amino acids. Looked up from germline, CDR1 is MNHEY and CDR2 is SVGAGI. The ends were cut back, 7 bases at V and 7 bases at J, with 19 bases in the middle.

The genes are TRBV5-8 and TRBJ2-5; 8 nucleotides align to TRBD1. V was clipped by 0 bases and J by 7 bases; unmatched bases: 5. The length of the CDR3 is 14 residues. Germline V gene sequence: CDR1 SGHTS, CDR2 YDEGEE. The CDR3: CASSLVTGARTQYF. The CDR3 nucleotides are TGTGCCAGCAGCTTGGTGACAGGGGCCCGGACCCAGTACTTC.

This chain uses TRBV28 with TRBJ2-7; no firm D call. The CDR3 is made up of 12 amino acids. The germline CDR1 and CDR2 sequences are MDHEN and SYDVKM. Trimming left V 5 bases short and J 4 bases short, with 9 bases between. CDR3 loop: CASSPDPYEQYF. CDR3 sequence (DNA): TGTGCCAGCAGTCCAGACCCTTACGAGCAGTACTTC. The variable domain in full, with the rest retrieved from reference TRBV28 and TRBJ2-7, is DVKVTQSSRYLVKRTGEKVFLECVQDMDHENMFWYRQDPGLGLRLIYFSYDVKMKEKGDIPEGYSVSREKKERFSLILESASTNQTSMYLCASSPDPYEQYFGPGTRLTVT.

CDR3 residues: CASSLWGRVDEQFF. The CDR3 DNA reads as TGTGCCAGCAGCTTGTGGGGCAGGGTGGATGAGCAGTTCTTC. The chain links TRBV5-5 to TRBJ2-1; a possible D gene is TRBD1 (5 bases). Germline CDR1 is SGHKS and CDR2 is YYEKEE (reference sequence). The CDR3 has 14 amino acids. Trimming took off 1 base at V and 8 bases at J, with 13 bases between the two ends.

The J gene is TRBJ1-1, the V gene TRBV4-1; D gene ambiguous. CDR3 size: 13 residues. Germline lookup yields CDR1 MGHRA and CDR2 YSYEKL. Trimming removed 2 bases at V and 11 bases at J, with 15 bases between. The CDR3 nucleotides are TGCGCCAGCAGCCAATTACGACAAGAAGTGGCTTTCTTT. Its protein is CASSQLRQEVAFF.

This clone was recorded only once. J is TRBJ1-4 and V is TRBV16; no clear D gene. Germline V gene data show CDR1 as KGHSY and CDR2 as FQNENV. The CDR3 consists of 13 residues. Trimming removed 0 bases at V and 5 bases at J, with 4 bases between. In DNA form, the CDR3 reads TGTGCCAGCAGCCAATCAGGGAATGAAAAACTGTTTTTT. It encodes CASSQSGNEKLFF.

This clone was counted once. The chain couples TRBV12-3 or TRBV12-4 to TRBJ1-5; D is ambiguous. The CDR3 is 13 amino acids. V lost 5 bases, J lost 7 bases, and 12 bases lay in between. The CDR3 here is CASSHRVRQPQHF. CDR3 DNA sequence: TGTGCCAGCAGTCACCGTGTTCGGCAGCCCCAGCATTTT.

The rearrangement uses TRBV7-2 and TRBJ2-5; 7 bases line up with TRBD2. This CDR3 is built from 19 residues. V trimming: 2 bases; J trimming: 2 bases; junction bases outside the gene matches: 17. CDR1 SGHTA and CDR2 FQGNSA come from the germline V gene. CDR3 residues: CASSLLFGSASGRQETQYF. Here the CDR3 DNA reads TGTGCCAGCAGCTTACTTTTTGGGTCGGCTAGCGGTCGTCAAGAGACCCAGTACTTC.

This clone has more than one count but fewer than ten. This chain joins TRBV9 and TRBJ1-1, with unresolved D. V was cut by 3 bases and J by 4 bases, with 19 bases left in between. The CDR3 is 16 residues long. Germline loops: CDR1 SGDLS, CDR2 YYNGEE. CDR3 DNA sequence: TGTGCCAGCAGCGGGTGGGATCGGCGTGGTGGCACTGAAGCTTTCTTT. Translating gives CASSGWDRRGGTEAFF.

The chain uses TRBV6-6 and TRBJ1-1, with a weak D call TRBD1 (5 bases). CDR1 MNHNY and CDR2 SVGAGI come from the germline V gene (reference sequence). V lost 5 bases and J 11 bases, leaving 27 bases between the germline ends. The CDR3 extends over 16 amino acids. CDR3 sequence reads: CASSHRWAAGTGVAFF. The CDR3 DNA reads TGTGCCAGCAGTCACCGGTGGGCAGCAGGAACGGGGGTGGCTTTCTTT.

This clone was detected only a few times. The V and J genes are TRBV7-9 and TRBJ2-1, with 8 bases matching TRBD2. Germline CDR1 reads SEHNR; CDR2 reads FQNEAQ (reference sequence). V was clipped by 2 bases and J by 1 base; unmatched bases: 4. The CDR3 consists of 16 residues. This CDR3 reads CASSLSLADSYNEQFF. As DNA, the CDR3 is TGTGCCAGCAGCTTATCACTAGCGGATTCCTACAATGAGCAGTTCTTC.

The V call is TRBV5-1, the J call TRBJ2-7; D is possibly TRBD1 (5 bases). The CDR3 runs to 14 residues. V lost 6 bases to trimming and J lost 2 bases, with 15 bases between them. Germline CDR1 is SGHRS and CDR2 is YFSETQ. The CDR3 nucleotides read TGCGCCAGCACGCCCCAGGGCCTTCCCTACGAGCAGTACTTC. Amino acid sequence: CASTPQGLPYEQYF.

This clone was recorded a few times. The V call is TRBV5-6, the J call TRBJ2-7, with 8 bases lining up with TRBD2. J lost 6 bases, V lost 4 bases, and 6 bases had no gene match. The CDR3 runs to 13 residues. The V gene's germline CDR1 is SGHDT and CDR2 YYEEEE. The chain's CDR3 is CASSDGLAREQYF. Here the CDR3 DNA reads TGTGCCAGCAGCGACGGACTAGCTCGCGAGCAGTACTTC. Filled out from reference TRBV5-6 and TRBJ2-7, the complete variable domain reads DAGVTQSPTHLIKTRGQQVTLRCSPKSGHDTVSWYQQALGQGPQFIFQYYEEEERQRGNFPDRFSGHQFPNYSSELNVNALLLGDSALYLCASSDGLAREQYFGPGTRLTVT.

This chain joins TRBV4-2 and TRBJ1-4; D is undetermined. Germline assignment: CDR1 LGHNA and CDR2 YNFKEQ. The CDR3 consists of 18 residues. V was trimmed by 1 base and J by 0 bases, leaving 15 bases between them. CDR3 loop: CASSQVFGVGATNEKLFF. For the CDR3, the DNA is TGTGCCAGCAGCCAAGTTTTTGGGGTCGGCGCAACTAATGAAAAACTGTTTTTT.

V and J are TRBV25-1 and TRBJ1-2; 9 positions agree with TRBD1. The CDR3 spans 14 residues. Germline V gene lookup returns CDR1 MGHDK and CDR2 SYGVNS. V gave up 4 bases and J gave up 6 bases; unmatched junction bases: 6. CDR3 in amino acids: CASSAPWTGDGYTF. CDR3 in DNA: TGTGCCAGCAGTGCCCCCTGGACAGGGGATGGCTACACCTTC.

The chain is built from TRBV12-3 or TRBV12-4 and TRBJ2-2; no reliable D call. This CDR3 is 13 amino acids long. The V gene lost 3 bases and the J gene lost 3 bases, with 5 bases spanning the gap. CDR3 region: CASSFDHTGELFF. CDR3 coding DNA: TGTGCCAGCAGTTTTGATCACACCGGGGAGCTGTTTTTT.

The chain employs TRBV5-6 and TRBJ2-3, with D possibly matching TRBD2 (6 bases). V was pared by 2 bases and J by 2 bases, with 15 bases between. The CDR3 sequence is 16 residues long. The germline CDR1 and CDR2 sequences are SGHDT and YYEEEE. CDR3 sequence: CASSFGPSENTDTQYF. Here the CDR3 DNA reads TGTGCCAGCAGCTTTGGGCCTAGCGAGAACACAGATACGCAGTATTTT.

The CDR3 nucleotides read TGTGCCAGTAGTATCTTTGCGTCTAGCACAGATACGCAGTATTTT. Its protein is CASSIFASSTDTQYF. The chain joins TRBV19 to TRBJ2-3, with no clear D. Trimming removed 3 bases at V and 0 bases at J, with 10 bases between. Germline V gene data show CDR1 as LNHDA and CDR2 as SQIVND (reference sequence). The length of the CDR3 is 15 residues.

The chain recombines TRBV7-2 with TRBJ2-2, with 9 bases that match TRBD2. Germline CDR1 SGHTA, CDR2 FQGNSA. V gave up 7 bases and J gave up 5 bases; unmatched junction bases: 8. The length of the CDR3 is 15 residues. The CDR3 bases are TGTGCCAGCACCGCCGGGACTAGCAGAACCGGGGAGCTGTTTTTT. This gives the protein CASTAGTSRTGELFF.